The 5 T cell receptor beta chains below were found in one sample sequenced in a study of blood T cell repertoires in COVID-19. The table came from immunoSEQ multiplex PCR; TCRdb's copy has only in-frame clones and leaves some out. This sample has around 300,000 clones, with roughly 86% found just once. Source material: PBMCs or T cells enriched from blood (not recorded which). The receptors here all came from a woman in her 30s who had recovered from COVID-19.

The V call is TRBV12-3 or TRBV12-4, the J call TRBJ1-1, with 7 bases aligning to TRBD1. There are 13 residues in the CDR3. The J segment lost 0 bases and the V segment lost 6 bases, leaving 1 base of the junction unmatched. CDR3: CASRQGLNTEAFF. The CDR3 DNA reads TGTGCCAGCAGACAGGGGTTGAACACTGAAGCTTTCTTT.

This clone was detected a few times. The rearrangement joins TRBV7-8 to TRBJ1-1; TRBD1 matches 10 bases. Trimming took 4 bases from V and 1 from J; bases not matched to a gene: 6. Germline values: CDR1 SGHVS, CDR2 FQNEAQ. This CDR3 is built from 16 residues. CDR3 DNA: TGTGCCAGCAGCTCCCGGGACAGGGGCTCGAACACTGAAGCTTTCTTT. Its protein is CASSSRDRGSNTEAFF.

This chain joins TRBV27 and TRBJ2-1; D is possibly TRBD1 (6 bases). Germline V gene data show CDR1 as MNHEY and CDR2 as SMNVEV (reference sequence). The V and J ends lost 5 bases and 12 bases respectively, with 14 bases between them. The CDR3 spans 12 residues. The CDR3 nucleotides read TGTGCCAGCAGTCCCACAGGGTTTGGGCAGTTCTTC. Amino acids: CASSPTGFGQFF.

This rearrangement joins TRBV27 to TRBJ2-2; 7 nucleotides agree with TRBD1. The germline V gene has CDR1 MNHEY and CDR2 SMNVEV (reference sequence). Unmatched junction bases numbered 11, after V lost 6 bases and J lost 7 bases. The CDR3 totals 15 residues. DNA for the CDR3: TGTGCCAGCAGACATAATGACAGGGCGATCGGGGAGCTGTTTTTT. It is translated as CASRHNDRAIGELFF.

The chain uses TRBV5-5 and TRBJ2-4, with D unresolved. V dropped 1 base and J dropped 3 bases, with 14 bases sitting between them. The CDR3 contains 16 residues. CDR1 SGHKS and CDR2 YYEKEE come from the germline V gene (reference sequence). This CDR3 is CASSLFRFQNKNIQYF. In DNA form, the CDR3 reads TGTGCCAGCAGCTTGTTCAGGTTCCAAAACAAAAACATTCAGTACTTC.